This TCR beta chain derives from a study of glioma-infiltrating T cells. Broader study findings: Gliomas, especially low-grade, showed above-expected tissue-blood divergence; non-neoplastic patients showed below. Tissue and blood shared very few CDR3 sequences.

Deletions cut 5 bases from V and 8 bases from J, with 16 bases between. Germline V gives CDR1 MDHEN, CDR2 SYDVKM. CDR3 size: 15 residues. This clonotype was seen many times. No antigen is known for it. Using RNA template, CDR3s of TCR alpha and beta were amplified with iRepertoire arm-PCR. Tissue mRNA or PBMC total RNA, about 95-450 ng, went into one-step reverse transcription and amplification. TCRdb reanalysed the multiplex PCR reads using MiXCR and keeps one entry per CDR3 protein. The data show 150,000 to 200,000 distinct CDR3 sequences, roughly 45% seen once. This rearrangement joins TRBV28 to TRBJ1-6; TRBD1 might be the D (6 bases). This TCR derives from a human donor with low-grade glioma or glioblastoma, undergoing nonglioma brain surgery, or in good health (not recorded which). Sequencing was carried out using glioma tissue, nonneoplastic brain tissue, or PBMCs (not recorded which). CDR3 amino acids: CASSQVRGLDSPLHF. In DNA form, the CDR3 reads TGTGCCAGCAGTCAAGTAAGGGGGTTGGATTCACCCCTCCACTTT.